One sample yielded the 12 T cell receptor beta chains listed below, sequenced in a study of T-cell memory formation after mild COVID-19. TCRdb re-analysed the 5' RACE reads in MiXCR, keeping a single row per CDR3 protein. Of 140,000 to 150,000 distinct CDR3 sequences in the sample, under 30% were seen once. Sequenced input: PBMCs or a T cell subset sorted from them (not recorded which). These receptors all stem from an adult woman who had mild COVID-19 (a few samples of this study predate the infection). Cell type and time point are not known.

This clonotype was seen a few times. V is TRBV20-1 and J is TRBJ2-3; no firm D call. There are 12 residues in the CDR3. The germline V and J ends were trimmed by 3 bases and 3 bases, with 7 bases remaining between them. Germline values: CDR1 DFQATT, CDR2 SNEGSKA (reference sequence). CDR3 DNA sequence: TGCAGTGCTAGTCAAGAGACAGATACGCAGTATTTT. Translating it yields CSASQETDTQYF.

This clonotype was detected only a few times. V and J are TRBV2 and TRBJ2-3; D uncertain. CDR1 is SNHLY and CDR2 is FYNNEI in the germline V gene. With 7 bases removed from V and 1 base from J, the gap between germline ends came to 24 bases. The CDR3 length is 18 residues. The CDR3 coding sequence is TGTGCCAGCACCCAAGCCCCCGGACCTACACCTCGCACAGATACGCAGTATTTT. Protein sequence: CASTQAPGPTPRTDTQYF.

This clonotype was picked up a small number of times. The gene calls are TRBV4-2 and TRBJ2-3, with D possibly being TRBD1 (6 bases). Germline V gives CDR1 LGHNA, CDR2 YNFKEQ. This CDR3 is 14 amino acids long. V dropped 1 base and J dropped 8 bases, with 13 bases sitting between them. CDR3 amino acids: CASSQVGEGGTQYF. In nucleotides, the CDR3 is TGTGCCAGCAGCCAAGTTGGGGAAGGGGGTACGCAGTATTTT.

The chain has TRBV7-8 and TRBJ2-1; D is unclear. CDR3 length: 12 amino acids. Germline values: CDR1 SGHVS, CDR2 FQNEAQ. The ends were cut back, 4 bases at V and 5 bases at J, with 6 bases in the middle. CDR3 coding DNA: TGTGCCAGCAGCTCCACAGACAATGAGCAGTTCTTC. Protein product: CASSSTDNEQFF.

The gene calls are TRBV5-1 and TRBJ1-2; 9 nucleotides align to TRBD1. The V segment lost 2 bases and the J segment 3 bases; nucleotides outside the gene matches: 11. The CDR3 contains 17 residues. The germline V gene encodes CDR1 SGHRS and CDR2 YFSETQ. The CDR3 nucleotides are TGCGCCAGCAGCTTAGGGACAGGGTTAAACCCCTACTATGGCTACACCTTC. It is translated as CASSLGTGLNPYYGYTF.

This clonotype was counted ten times or more. The chain employs TRBV27 and TRBJ1-2; a weak D match, TRBD1 (6 bases). The V gene's germline CDR1 is MNHEY and CDR2 SMNVEV (reference sequence). There are 17 residues in the CDR3. Trimming removed 5 bases from V and 5 bases from J, with 24 bases in between. CDR3 residues: CASSTVGGQSWLYGYTF. DNA for the CDR3: TGTGCCAGCAGTACAGTAGGGGGGCAGAGCTGGCTTTATGGCTACACCTTC.

This clonotype came up a few times. V usage is TRBV7-9 and J usage is TRBJ1-6; D unresolved. The CDR3 spans 17 residues. The germline V and J ends were trimmed by 2 bases and 6 bases, with 17 bases remaining between them. Per the germline V gene, CDR1 is SEHNR and CDR2 is FQNEAQ (reference sequence). The DNA for the CDR3 is TGTGCCAGCAGCTTACGAGTGGGGAATCTGGCTAATTCACCCCTCCACTTT. It encodes CASSLRVGNLANSPLHF.

Only a few counts were recorded for this clonotype. The chain carries TRBV9 and TRBJ2-5; 7 bases agree with TRBD1. V shed 0 bases and J 7 bases; nucleotides not matched to a gene: 9. Looked up from germline, CDR1 is SGDLS and CDR2 is YYNGEE. The CDR3 covers 15 residues. CDR3 DNA sequence: TGTGCCAGCAGCGTAGAGACAGGGCCCCCAGGGACCCAGTACTTC. Its protein product is CASSVETGPPGTQYF. The complete variable domain, with remaining parts taken from reference TRBV9 and TRBJ2-5, reads DSGVTQTPKHLITATGQRVTLRCSPRSGDLSVYWYQQSLDQGLQFLIQYYNGEERAKGNILERFSAQQFPDLHSELNLSSLELGDSALYFCASSVETGPPGTQYFGPGTRLLVL.

The chain carries TRBV7-3 and TRBJ2-1; 7 bases match TRBD2. With V trimmed by 1 base and J by 6 bases, 6 bases remained unmatched. Per germline, CDR1 SGHTA and CDR2 FQGTGA. The CDR3 has 15 amino acids. In nucleotides, the CDR3 is TGTGCCAGCAGCTTAATGCCGGGAGGACGCAATGAGCAGTTCTTC. Translated, it gives CASSLMPGGRNEQFF.

The V call is TRBV29-1, the J call TRBJ1-5; D may be TRBD1 (5 bases). This CDR3 has 14 residues. From germline, CDR1 is SQVTM and CDR2 ANQGSEA. With 3 bases removed from V and 1 base from J, the gap between germline ends came to 10 bases. The CDR3: CSVETEGSNQPQHF. Here the CDR3 DNA reads TGCAGCGTTGAGACGGAGGGGAGCAATCAGCCCCAGCATTTT.

The V gene is TRBV19, the J gene TRBJ2-1; 7 bases map to TRBD1. The CDR3 length is 12 residues. The junction had 0 bases not matched to a gene; V was cut back by 6 bases and J by 4 bases. Germline V gene data show CDR1 as LNHDA and CDR2 as SQIVND (reference sequence). The CDR3 loop reads CASRDRYNEQFF. The CDR3, as DNA: TGTGCCAGTAGGGACAGGTACAATGAGCAGTTCTTC.

The chain couples TRBV7-9 to TRBJ2-2; D could derive from TRBD1 or TRBD2 (5 bases each). There are 16 residues in the CDR3. Germline values: CDR1 SEHNR, CDR2 FQNEAQ (reference sequence). The germline V and J ends were trimmed by 6 bases and 4 bases, with 18 bases remaining between them. The DNA of the CDR3 is TGTGCCAGCAGACCCGGGACGGCCTCTAGCACCGGGGAGCTGTTTTTT. Translated, it gives CASRPGTASSTGELFF.